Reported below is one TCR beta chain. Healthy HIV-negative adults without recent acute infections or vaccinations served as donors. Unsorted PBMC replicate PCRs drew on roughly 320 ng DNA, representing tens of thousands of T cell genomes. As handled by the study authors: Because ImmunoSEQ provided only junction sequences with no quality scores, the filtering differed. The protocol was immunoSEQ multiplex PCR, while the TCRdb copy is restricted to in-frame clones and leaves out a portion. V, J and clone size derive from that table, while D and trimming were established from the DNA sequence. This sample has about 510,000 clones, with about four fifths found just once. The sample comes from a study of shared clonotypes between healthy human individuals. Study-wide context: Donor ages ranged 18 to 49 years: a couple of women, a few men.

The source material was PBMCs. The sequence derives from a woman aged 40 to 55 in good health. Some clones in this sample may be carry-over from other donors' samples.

CDR3 coding DNA: TGTGCCTTTGCGGGCGAGCAGTACTTC. It yields the protein CAFAGEQYF. This chain joins TRBV30 and TRBJ2-7; possible D gene TRBD2, 5 bases. The V end was cut by 7 bases, the J end by 6 bases, with 7 bases between. Germline CDR1 reads GTSNPN; CDR2 reads SVGIG (reference sequence). This CDR3 spans 9 amino acids.